This TCR beta chain was recorded in a study of spatial heterogeneity in lung cancer. Notes on the study in general: Regional and ubiquitous nonsynonymous mutations were tracked by counts of regional and ubiquitous expanded TCRs, respectively. Mutation tallies in tumors tracked expanded intratumoral alpha and beta TCR counts.

Germline loops: CDR1 ENHRY, CDR2 SYGVKD. J was trimmed by 5 bases and V by 5 bases; bases with no gene match: 4. This CDR3 is 14 amino acids long. Time point described: sample taken at primary tumor resection. Samples came from roughly 70 TRACERx patients with untreated early-stage lung cancer. The sequenced material consisted of unsorted whole RNA from tumor, nontumor lung or frozen PBMC. Unique molecular identifiers tagged every individual TCR cDNA molecule. TCRdb recomputed calls from the 5' RACE reads with MiXCR, one row per CDR3 protein. The sample consists of around 11,000 distinct CDR3 sequences, roughly 7.9% of them appearing once. In this sample, this clonotype turned up a few times. The antigen is unknown.

The chain is built from TRBV10-3 and TRBJ1-5; the match to TRBD1 covers 9 bases. This TCR came from a female donor with early-stage non-small cell lung cancer. Sequenced here: lung tumor tissue, sampled at surgery. Here the CDR3 DNA reads TGTGCCATCAGTAGGGACAGGGTGGATCAGCCCCAGCATTTT. It translates to CAISRDRVDQPQHF.